The sequence of this T cell receptor (beta chain) was determined in a study of early T cells in non-severe SARS-CoV-2 infection. For the study at large: Sequencing used unsorted whole-blood bulk RNA, so chains lack pairing.

The V gene's germline CDR1 is MNHEY and CDR2 SMNVEV (reference sequence). The CDR3 contains 15 residues. V lost 0 bases, J lost 6 bases, and 15 bases lay in between. TCRdb fed the 5' RACE reads into MiXCR, producing one record per CDR3 protein. The sample carries about 70,000 distinct CDR3 sequences, more than 12% recorded once. This clonotype was observed a handful of times. The sample was whole blood, taken at baseline. This TCR derives from an adult who was a healthcare worker with PCR-confirmed SARS-CoV-2 infection or an uninfected control (not recorded which). This chain uses TRBV27 with TRBJ2-7; D may be TRBD1 or TRBD2 (5 bases each). The CDR3 spells CASSLSLGTSAEQYF. CDR3 coding DNA: TGTGCCAGCAGTTTATCGTTGGGGACCTCTGCCGAGCAGTACTTC.